This T cell receptor beta chain was observed in a study of blood T cells in healthy people across ages. This clonotype was seen many times. Researchers report isolating at least 6 million PBMCs per sample. It was with a sample-barcoded 5' primer and a J-beta primer mix that a second PCR of about 7 to 12 cycles was run. TCRdb passed the 5' RACE reads through MiXCR, listing each CDR3 protein once. The repertoire includes about 720,000 distinct CDR3 sequences, over 20% of them detected once, and 22% sits in the top ten. This CDR3 comprises 16 residues. The V and J ends lost 6 bases and 2 bases respectively, with 21 bases between them. Germline values: CDR1 DFQATT, CDR2 SNEGSKA (reference sequence).

This chain uses TRBV20-1 with TRBJ2-3; D is possibly TRBD1 (6 bases). Material for sequencing was blood. The sequence was collected from a man in his 70s in good health. The CDR3 loop is CSARGGQTQITDTQYF. CDR3 DNA: TGCAGTGCCCGTGGGGGCCAGACACAAATCACAGATACGCAGTATTTT.